This T cell receptor beta chain was obtained from a study of blood T cell repertoires in COVID-19. Study at large: COVID-19 samples, acute and convalescent, were from the United States, Italy and Spain. In each case, the material was cDNA or gDNA derived from T cells, B-cell-depleted T cells, or PBMCs.

Per the authors' pipeline: Amplifying reference gene primers gave estimates of nucleated cell counts. Sequenced by immunoSEQ multiplex PCR; TCRdb stores in-frame clones only, minus some. V, J and clone size derive from that table, while D and trimming were established from the DNA sequence. The data contain 100,000 or so clones, around nine tenths of them singletons. In germline, CDR1 is SGHKS, CDR2 YYEKEE (reference sequence). This CDR3 is 16 amino acids long. The J segment lost 4 bases and the V segment lost 3 bases, leaving 3 bases of the junction unmatched. This TCR was sampled from a woman between 45 and 60 years old in a cohort sampled during active COVID-19. The chain couples TRBV5-5 to TRBJ2-2; 13 bases agree with TRBD2. Sequenced input: peripheral blood. The CDR3 spells CASSSRTSGSTGELFF. DNA for the CDR3: TGTGCCAGCAGCTCCCGGACTAGCGGGAGCACCGGGGAGCTGTTTTTT. The complete variable domain, with remaining parts taken from reference TRBV5-5 and TRBJ2-2, reads DAGVTQSPTHLIKTRGQQVTLRCSPISGHKSVSWYQQVLGQGPQFIFQYYEKEERGRGNFPDRFSARQFPNYSSELNVNALLLGDSALYLCASSSRTSGSTGELFFGEGSRLTVL.